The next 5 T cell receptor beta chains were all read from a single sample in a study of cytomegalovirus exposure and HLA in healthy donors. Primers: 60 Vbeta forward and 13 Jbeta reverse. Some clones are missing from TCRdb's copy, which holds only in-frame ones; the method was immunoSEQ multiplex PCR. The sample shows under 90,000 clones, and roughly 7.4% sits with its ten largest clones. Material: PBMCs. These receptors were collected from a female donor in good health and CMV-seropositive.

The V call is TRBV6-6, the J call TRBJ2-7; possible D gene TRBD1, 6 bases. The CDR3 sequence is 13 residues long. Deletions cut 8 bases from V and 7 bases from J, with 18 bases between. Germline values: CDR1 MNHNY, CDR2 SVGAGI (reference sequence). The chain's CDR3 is CASSRNRVDEQYF. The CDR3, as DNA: TGTGCCAGCTCTAGGAACAGGGTCGATGAGCAGTACTTC.

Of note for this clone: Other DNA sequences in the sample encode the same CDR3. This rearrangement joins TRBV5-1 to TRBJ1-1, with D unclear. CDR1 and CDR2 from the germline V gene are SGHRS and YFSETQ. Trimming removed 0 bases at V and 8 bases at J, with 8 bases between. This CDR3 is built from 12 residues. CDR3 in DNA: TGCGCCAGCAGCTTGGCCGGAGGGGAAGCTTTCTTT. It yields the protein CASSLAGGEAFF.

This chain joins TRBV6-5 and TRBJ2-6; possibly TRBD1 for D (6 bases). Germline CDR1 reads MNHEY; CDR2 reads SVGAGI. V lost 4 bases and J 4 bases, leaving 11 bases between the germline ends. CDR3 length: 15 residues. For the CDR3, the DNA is TGTGCCAGCAGTTTAAGGACAGCCGGGGCCAACGTCCTGACTTTC. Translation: CASSLRTAGANVLTF.

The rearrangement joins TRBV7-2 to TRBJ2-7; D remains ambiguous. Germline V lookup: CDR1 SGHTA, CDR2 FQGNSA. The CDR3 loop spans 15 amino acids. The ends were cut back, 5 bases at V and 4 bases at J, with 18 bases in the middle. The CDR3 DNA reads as TGTGCCAGCAGCACCTTAGCTTTAGCATGGTACGAGCAGTACTTC. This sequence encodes CASSTLALAWYEQYF.

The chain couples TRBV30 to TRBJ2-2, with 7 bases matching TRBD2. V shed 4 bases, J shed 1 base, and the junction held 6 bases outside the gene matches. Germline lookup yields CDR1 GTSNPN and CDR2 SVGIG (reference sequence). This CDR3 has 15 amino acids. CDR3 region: CAWKASGKNTGELFF. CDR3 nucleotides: TGTGCCTGGAAGGCTAGCGGAAAGAACACCGGGGAGCTGTTTTTT.